A single sample gave rise to the 3 T cell receptor beta chains below, sequenced in a study of OX40 agonist ivuxolimab in advanced cancers. Measured with immunoSEQ multiplex PCR; TCRdb has only the in-frame clones, and not every one. The repertoire holds roughly 79,000 clones, with roughly 90% as singletons. The sequenced sample was CD4+ or CD8+ T cells sorted from blood, obtained in a trial of the OX40 agonist ivuxolimab. The receptors derive from an adult with an advanced solid tumor such as melanoma, head and neck, liver or kidney cancer.

V usage is TRBV6-5 and J usage is TRBJ2-2; 8 bases fit TRBD1. CDR1 is MNHEY, CDR2 SVGAGI, per germline. V shed 6 bases and J 4 bases; nucleotides not matched to a gene: 7. The length of the CDR3 is 15 residues. The CDR3 coding sequence is TGTGCCAGCAGAATGACAGGGGTGGGCACCGGGGAGCTGTTTTTT. Translated: CASRMTGVGTGELFF.

The rearrangement uses TRBV6-5 and TRBJ2-3; D is unresolved. The germline gives CDR1 MNHEY, CDR2 SVGAGI. Trimming pared 6 bases from V and 0 bases from J, leaving 10 bases between. The CDR3 runs 14 residues. The CDR3 sequence: CASSRSPSTDTQYF. The CDR3 region has the DNA TGTGCCAGCAGCCGTTCCCCTAGCACAGATACGCAGTATTTT.

The chain combines TRBV14 with TRBJ2-3; D may be TRBD2 (7 bases). There are 14 residues in the CDR3. The V gene lost 7 bases and the J gene lost 1 base, with 12 bases spanning the gap. Germline-derived CDR1 and CDR2 are SGHDN and FVKESK. CDR3 sequence: CASTRGAGTDTQYF. For the CDR3, the DNA is TGTGCCAGCACCCGGGGGGCGGGCACAGATACGCAGTATTTT.